Presented here are 19 T cell receptor beta chains from one specimen sequenced in a study of cytomegalovirus exposure and HLA in healthy donors. Both 60 Vbeta primers and 13 Jbeta primers went into the PCR. Data came from immunoSEQ multiplex PCR; TCRdb stores just in-frame clones and leaves some out. The sample carries under 200,000 clones, 80% recorded once. Specimen: PBMCs. Receptor source: a human donor in good health.

The chain links TRBV6-1 to TRBJ2-5; the D gene is possibly TRBD1 (6 bases). In germline, CDR1 is MNHNS, CDR2 SASEGT. This CDR3 is built from 14 residues. The germline V and J ends were trimmed by 10 bases and 5 bases, with 20 bases remaining between them. The CDR3 region has the DNA TGTGCCACCGGCAACAGGGTTATGTGGGAGACCCAGTACTTC. Translation: CATGNRVMWETQYF.

The CDR3 sequence: CASRRDRVGYTF. The CDR3 coding sequence is TGTGCCAGCAGACGGGACAGGGTTGGCTACACCTTC. The V gene is TRBV7-6, the J gene TRBJ1-2; 9 nucleotides match TRBD1. The V and J ends lost 6 bases and 7 bases, in that order; junction bases with no gene match: 3. This CDR3 is built from 12 residues. Germline-derived CDR1 and CDR2 are SGHVS and FNYEAQ.

The chain joins TRBV11-2 to TRBJ2-7; D uncertain. V lost 0 bases, J lost 0 bases, and 3 bases lay in between. The CDR3 runs to 13 residues. The germline V gene has CDR1 SGHAT and CDR2 FQNNGV. CDR3 sequence: CASSLEASYEQYF. Written as DNA, the CDR3 is TGTGCCAGCAGCTTAGAGGCCTCCTACGAGCAGTACTTC.

The V and J genes are TRBV7-8 and TRBJ2-3, with 15 bases matching TRBD2. Germline CDR1 reads SGHVS; CDR2 reads FQNEAQ. J gave up 5 bases and V 6 bases, and 6 bases lay outside the gene matches. There are 16 residues in the CDR3. For the CDR3, the DNA is TGTGCCAGCAGGCCGGGACTAGCGGGGGGTATAGATACGCAGTATTTT. This translates into CASRPGLAGGIDTQYF.

The genes are TRBV10-2 and TRBJ1-5, with D unresolved. The CDR3 is 13 residues long. Trimming cost V 6 bases and J 7 bases, with 13 bases left between them. CDR1 is WSHSY, CDR2 SAAADI, per germline. CDR3 protein: CASREKQRQPQHF. DNA of the CDR3: TGCGCCAGCAGAGAAAAACAGCGGCAGCCCCAGCATTTT.

The CDR3 DNA reads TGTGCCAGCAGCCTTGGGAGCACTACCGGGGAGCTGTTTTTT. It is translated as CASSLGSTTGELFF. The chain uses TRBV7-2 and TRBJ2-2; tentative D call: TRBD2 (5 bases). Germline V gene lookup returns CDR1 SGHTA and CDR2 FQGNSA. The CDR3 is 14 amino acids. Trimming pared 5 bases from V and 5 bases from J, leaving 12 bases between.

V gene TRBV15 combines with J gene TRBJ2-7; tentative D call: TRBD1 (5 bases). V shed 0 bases and J shed 3 bases, with 18 bases lying between them. There are 17 residues in the CDR3. The germline V gene has CDR1 LNHNV and CDR2 YYDKDF (reference sequence). The CDR3 coding sequence is TGTGCCACCAGCAGAGATCTGGTTTGGGGCAGGATCTACGAGCAGTACTTC. Translated: CATSRDLVWGRIYEQYF.

This chain joins TRBV6-7 and TRBJ2-6, with TRBD1 matching 12 bases. TRBV6-7 is sorted into the ORF group, with uncertain function. The CDR3 length is 17 residues. The junction had 7 bases not matched to a gene; V was cut back by 6 bases and J by 4 bases. CDR3 coding DNA: TGTGCCAGCAGATGGGGACAGGGGGCGGGAGGGGCCAACGTCCTGACTTTC. It codes for CASRWGQGAGGANVLTF.

CDR3 protein: CASSFTSGDSEQYF. CDR3 bases: TGTGCCAGCAGCTTCACTAGCGGGGATAGCGAGCAGTACTTC. The chain uses TRBV7-2 and TRBJ2-7, with TRBD2 matching 10 bases. The V and J ends lost 3 bases and 6 bases, in that order; junction bases with no gene match: 5. The germline V gene has CDR1 SGHTA and CDR2 FQGNSA. The CDR3 length is 14 residues.

The chain couples TRBV5-1 to TRBJ2-3; 13 bases line up with TRBD2. CDR1 is SGHRS and CDR2 is YFSETQ in the germline V gene. The CDR3 is 20 residues long. Unmatched junction bases numbered 14, after V lost 4 bases and J lost 0 bases. The DNA for the CDR3 is TGCGCCAGCAGCAGACCCAGACTAGCGGGGGGCCAATTTAGCACAGATACGCAGTATTTT. Its protein product is CASSRPRLAGGQFSTDTQYF.

The J gene is TRBJ1-5, the V gene TRBV4-3, with 7 bases fitting TRBD1. CDR1 is LGHNA and CDR2 is YSLEER in the germline V gene. V gave up 5 bases and J gave up 5 bases; unmatched junction bases: 3. CDR3 length: 13 residues. In DNA, the CDR3 is TGCGCCAGCAGCTCCGACAGGGATCAGCCCCAGCATTTT. Translated: CASSSDRDQPQHF.

With respect to this clone: Distinct nucleotide sequences in the sample also encode this CDR3. The chain joins TRBV7-2 to TRBJ1-1; D is uncertain. This CDR3 comprises 13 residues. Germline V gene data show CDR1 as SGHTA and CDR2 as FQGNSA. The V gene lost 3 bases and the J gene lost 1 base, with 6 bases spanning the gap. The CDR3 region is CASSFSGNTEAFF. In DNA form, the CDR3 reads TGTGCCAGCAGCTTTTCAGGGAACACTGAAGCTTTCTTT.

The V call is TRBV7-2, the J call TRBJ2-7; 11 bases are a match to TRBD2. With 1 base clipped from V and 2 bases from J, the junction kept 7 bases outside the gene matches. From germline, CDR1 is SGHTA and CDR2 FQGNSA. CDR3 size: 17 residues. CDR3 region: CASSLEASGGRTYEQYF. Written as DNA, the CDR3 is TGTGCCAGCAGCTTAGAGGCTAGCGGGGGGAGAACCTACGAGCAGTACTTC.

The genes are TRBV19 and TRBJ1-2; D is perhaps TRBD1 (5 bases). The CDR3 contains 14 residues. Germline loops: CDR1 LNHDA, CDR2 SQIVND (reference sequence). With 0 bases removed from V and 2 bases from J, the gap between germline ends came to 7 bases. As DNA, the CDR3 is TGTGCCAGTAGTATAGATAGGGGAAACTATGGCTACACCTTC. It specifies CASSIDRGNYGYTF. Using reference TRBV19 and TRBJ1-2 for the parts outside the CDR3, the full variable domain is DGGITQSPKYLFRKEGQNVTLSCEQNLNHDAMYWYRQDPGQGLRLIYYSQIVNDFQKGDIAEGYSVSREKKESFPLTVTSAQKNPTAFYLCASSIDRGNYGYTFGSGTRLTVV.

The genes are TRBV5-1 and TRBJ2-3; TRBD2 agrees at 14 bases. This CDR3 is built from 20 residues. Germline loops: CDR1 SGHRS, CDR2 YFSETQ. Unmatched junction bases numbered 10, after V lost 1 base and J lost 0 bases. This CDR3 reads CASSLLGLAGGRGSTDTQYF. CDR3 coding DNA: TGCGCCAGCAGCTTGCTTGGACTAGCGGGGGGCAGGGGAAGCACAGATACGCAGTATTTT.

The chain employs TRBV2 and TRBJ2-2; no firm D call. Germline CDR1 reads SNHLY; CDR2 reads FYNNEI. The CDR3 extends over 14 amino acids. V was pared by 6 bases and J by 0 bases, with 8 bases between. The CDR3 protein is CASRQNTNTGELFF. CDR3 DNA sequence: TGTGCCAGCAGACAAAATACGAACACCGGGGAGCTGTTTTTT.

This clone occurred once. V is TRBV7-8 and J is TRBJ2-3, with no clear D. Germline CDR1 and CDR2: SGHVS and FQNEAQ. The CDR3 consists of 14 residues. Trimming took 3 bases from V and 0 from J, leaving 7 bases between them. CDR3 region: CASSFRFSTDTQYF. CDR3 in DNA: TGTGCCAGCAGCTTCCGGTTTAGCACAGATACGCAGTATTTT.

The CDR3, as DNA: TGTGCCAGCAGCGTAGAAGGGGGGAACACCGGGGAGCTGTTTTTT. Its translation: CASSVEGGNTGELFF. The chain links TRBV9 to TRBJ2-2, with D possibly matching TRBD1 (6 bases). This CDR3 contains 15 residues. CDR1 is SGDLS, CDR2 YYNGEE, per germline. V was cut by 0 bases and J by 1 base, with 7 bases left in between.

This clone was seen only a few times. The rearrangement links TRBV12-5 to TRBJ1-5; 9 nucleotides agree with TRBD1. CDR1 LGHNT and CDR2 FRNRAP come from the germline V gene. V lost 7 bases, J lost 1 base, and 14 bases stayed unmatched. This CDR3 spans 18 amino acids. CDR3: CASALLLSQGASNQPQHF. The CDR3 DNA is TGTGCTAGTGCCCTATTACTCTCACAGGGGGCGAGCAATCAGCCCCAGCATTTT.